One and the same sample provided the 28 T cell receptor beta chains below, sequenced in a study of blood T cell repertoires in COVID-19. Only in-frame clones appear in the TCRdb table, and some are missing; sequencing was by immunoSEQ multiplex PCR. The table includes 300,000 to 400,000 clones, 80% to 90% detected once. The source material was PBMCs or T cells enriched from blood (not recorded which). The receptors here all came from a woman aged 40 to 49 with acute COVID-19.

The gene calls are TRBV7-9 and TRBJ1-1; tentatively, D is TRBD1 (5 bases). CDR1 SEHNR and CDR2 FQNEAQ come from the germline V gene (reference sequence). Between the trimmed V and J ends, which lost 5 bases and 2 bases, there was a span of 12 bases. This CDR3 is 14 amino acids long. CDR3 coding DNA: TGTGCCAGCAGCGCCACGACAGAAAACACTGAAGCTTTCTTT. This codes for CASSATTENTEAFF.

The V and J genes are TRBV10-3 and TRBJ1-2, with TRBD1 identical over 7 bases. V was pared by 8 bases and J by 1 base, with 10 bases of the junction left unmatched. Germline lookup yields CDR1 ENHRY and CDR2 SYGVKD. CDR3 size: 15 residues. CDR3 coding DNA: TGTGCCATCGGCTCTACGACAGGGAGTAACTATGGCTACACCTTC. It yields the protein CAIGSTTGSNYGYTF.

Comments on this clone: One end of the junction does not line up with germline, which may come from a read error. The sample contains more than one DNA sequence encoding this CDR3. The rearrangement uses TRBV28 and TRBJ1-6; the match to TRBD1 covers 9 bases. The CDR3 extends over 15 amino acids. Germline V lookup: CDR1 MDHEN, CDR2 SYDVKM. CDR3 region: CASSRTGTGFPPLHF. CDR3 DNA: TGTGCCAGCAGCCGTACCGGGACAGGGTTTCCACCCCTTCACTTT.

The chain has TRBV24-1 and TRBJ2-1; 8 bases fit TRBD1. V lost 6 bases to trimming and J lost 4 bases; unmatched junction nucleotides: 10. This CDR3 has 16 residues. Per the germline V gene, CDR1 is KGHDR and CDR2 is SFDVKD. CDR3 in amino acids: CATSQTGTGDYNEQFF. The CDR3 nucleotides read TGTGCCACCAGTCAAACCGGGACAGGTGATTACAATGAGCAGTTCTTC.

The rearrangement joins TRBV29-1 to TRBJ2-5, with 9 bases identical to TRBD2. The trim removed 4 bases at V and 2 bases at J, leaving 5 bases unmatched. The germline V gene encodes CDR1 SQVTM and CDR2 ANQGSEA. CDR3 length: 14 amino acids. This CDR3 is CSVGSGRSQETQYF. The CDR3 region has the DNA TGCAGCGTTGGAAGCGGGAGGAGTCAAGAGACCCAGTACTTC.

The gene calls are TRBV10-3 and TRBJ1-5; D remains unclear. The V end lost 1 base, the J end lost 3 bases, and 10 bases lay between the germline ends. Germline V gene sequence: CDR1 ENHRY, CDR2 SYGVKD. CDR3 length equals 15 residues. The CDR3 spells CAISELGDTNQPQHF. CDR3 nucleotide sequence: TGTGCCATCAGTGAGTTGGGCGATACCAATCAGCCCCAGCATTTT.

The chain recombines TRBV5-4 with TRBJ1-6, with D possibly being TRBD1 (5 bases). V dropped 3 bases and J dropped 0 bases, with 10 bases sitting between them. The CDR3 is made up of 16 amino acids. In germline, CDR1 is SGHNT, CDR2 YYREEE (reference sequence). CDR3 residues: CASSSEGSSYNSPLHF. DNA of the CDR3: TGTGCCAGCAGCTCGGAGGGGAGCTCCTATAATTCACCCCTCCACTTT.

V usage is TRBV9 and J usage is TRBJ2-5, with 10 bases fitting TRBD2. Unmatched junction bases numbered 6, after V lost 0 bases and J lost 4 bases. Germline V lookup: CDR1 SGDLS, CDR2 YYNGEE. CDR3 length equals 16 residues. CDR3 in amino acids: CASSVEAGGFGETQYF. The DNA for the CDR3 is TGTGCCAGCAGCGTAGAAGCGGGGGGGTTTGGAGAGACCCAGTACTTC.

The chain combines TRBV5-1 with TRBJ2-5; D may be TRBD1 (5 bases). This CDR3 has 20 residues. With 0 bases removed from V and 3 bases from J, the gap between germline ends came to 27 bases. Germline V lookup: CDR1 SGHRS, CDR2 YFSETQ. The CDR3 DNA is TGCGCCAGCAGCTTGGAAAAGGGGCTTACCTTACGCAGGGCCAAAGAGACCCAGTACTTC. Protein product: CASSLEKGLTLRRAKETQYF.

The CDR3 loop reads CSGGQRGPSDTQYF. CDR3 sequence (DNA): TGCAGCGGGGGGCAGCGCGGTCCTTCCGATACGCAGTATTTT. The chain uses TRBV29-1 and TRBJ2-3; possibly TRBD1 for D (6 bases). This CDR3 spans 14 amino acids. Trimming cost V 7 bases and J 6 bases, with 20 bases left between them. CDR1 SQVTM and CDR2 ANQGSEA come from the germline V gene.

The J gene is TRBJ1-6, the V gene TRBV5-4; weak D call: TRBD1 (5 bases). Germline CDR1 SGHNT, CDR2 YYREEE (reference sequence). CDR3 size: 13 residues. Deletions cut 4 bases from V and 10 bases from J, with 12 bases between. The CDR3 DNA is TGTGCCAGCAGCCCGGCGGGGGGATCACCCCTCCACTTT. Translated: CASSPAGGSPLHF.

The sample holds a few counts of this clone. The chain joins TRBV4-2 to TRBJ2-1, with 10 bases identical to TRBD2. Germline CDR1 and CDR2: LGHNA and YNFKEQ. The ends lost 4 bases at V and 5 bases at J; junction bases unmatched: 14. This CDR3 contains 18 residues. CDR3 amino acids: CASSPNHLLAGVDNEQFF. Written as DNA, the CDR3 is TGTGCCAGCAGCCCCAACCACCTCCTAGCGGGAGTCGACAATGAGCAGTTCTTC.

J is TRBJ2-5 and V is TRBV7-9; TRBD1 agrees at 7 bases. The ends lost 5 bases at V and 3 bases at J; junction bases unmatched: 12. Germline lookup yields CDR1 SEHNR and CDR2 FQNEAQ (reference sequence). CDR3 length: 16 residues. The CDR3 loop is CASSPGKGAFEETQYF. In nucleotides, the CDR3 is TGTGCCAGCAGCCCCGGGAAGGGGGCGTTCGAAGAGACCCAGTACTTC. Using reference TRBV7-9 and TRBJ2-5 for the parts outside the CDR3, the full variable domain is DTGVSQNPRHKITKRGQNVTFRCDPISEHNRLYWYRQTLGQGPEFLTYFQNEAQLEKSRLLSDRFSAERPKGSFSTLEIQRTEQGDSAMYLCASSPGKGAFEETQYFGPGTRLLVL.

The chain combines TRBV19 with TRBJ1-4; TRBD1 is a possible D gene (6 bases). The CDR3 loop spans 13 amino acids. With 8 bases removed from V and 4 bases from J, the gap between germline ends came to 11 bases. Germline V lookup: CDR1 LNHDA, CDR2 SQIVND (reference sequence). The CDR3 sequence is CASRRRGNEKLFF. For the CDR3, the DNA is TGTGCCAGTCGTCGCAGGGGTAATGAAAAACTGTTTTTT. Full variable domain (remainder filled in from reference TRBV19 and TRBJ1-4): DGGITQSPKYLFRKEGQNVTLSCEQNLNHDAMYWYRQDPGQGLRLIYYSQIVNDFQKGDIAEGYSVSREKKESFPLTVTSAQKNPTAFYLCASRRRGNEKLFFGSGTQLSVL.

The V gene is TRBV5-8, the J gene TRBJ2-5; no reliable D call. Trimming took off 1 base at V and 1 base at J, with 8 bases between the two ends. CDR1 and CDR2 from the germline V gene are SGHTS and YDEGEE. The CDR3 is made up of 14 amino acids. CDR3 sequence (DNA): TGTGCCAGCAGCTTGTTGGCAGGCCAAGAGACCCAGTACTTC. It is translated as CASSLLAGQETQYF.

This clone showed up just a few times. CDR3 amino acids: CASSLAGRTGAGNTIYF. DNA of the CDR3: TGCGCCAGCAGCTTGGCCGGTCGGACAGGGGCTGGAAACACCATATATTTT. J is TRBJ1-3 and V is TRBV5-1, with 9 bases fitting TRBD1. There are 17 residues in the CDR3. CDR1 and CDR2 (germline): SGHRS, YFSETQ. V gave up 0 bases and J gave up 2 bases; unmatched junction bases: 6. The full variable domain, with the rest looked up from reference TRBV5-1 and TRBJ1-3, is KAGVTQTPRYLIKTRGQQVTLSCSPISGHRSVSWYQQTPGQGLQFLFEYFSETQRNKGNFPGRFSGRQFSNSRSEMNVSTLELGDSALYLCASSLAGRTGAGNTIYFGEGSWLTVV.

This rearrangement joins TRBV28 to TRBJ1-5; 9 bases are shared with TRBD1. The CDR3 loop spans 17 amino acids. The V gene's germline CDR1 is MDHEN and CDR2 SYDVKM. The J segment lost 4 bases and the V segment lost 5 bases, leaving 12 bases of the junction unmatched. Written as DNA, the CDR3 is TGTGCCAGCAGTCCGACGGGAGGGACAGGGCGAAATCAGCCCCAGCATTTT. Protein sequence: CASSPTGGTGRNQPQHF.

This chain joins TRBV27 and TRBJ2-1, with 9 bases identical to TRBD2. The CDR3 is 15 amino acids. Germline V CDR1 and CDR2: MNHEY, SMNVEV (reference sequence). Trimming at V came to 6 bases and at J to 10 bases, leaving 13 bases not matched to a gene. CDR3 nucleotides: TGTGCCAGCAGAGCCGGGACTAGCAACTTGGGAGAGCAGTTCTTC. This gives the protein CASRAGTSNLGEQFF.

The rearrangement joins TRBV6-6 to TRBJ2-7; the match to TRBD2 covers 7 bases. Germline trimming cut 2 bases from V and 3 bases from J; bases unmatched to any gene: 10. The germline V gene encodes CDR1 MNHNY and CDR2 SVGAGI (reference sequence). The CDR3 has 16 residues. In nucleotides, the CDR3 is TGTGCCAGCAGTTACATTGGCCGAGCTAGCGGCTACGAGCAGTACTTC. Translated, it gives CASSYIGRASGYEQYF.

The V gene is TRBV6-6, the J gene TRBJ2-5; 7 bases line up with TRBD2. CDR1 MNHNY and CDR2 SVGAGI come from the germline V gene (reference sequence). V dropped 6 bases and J dropped 0; count of bases not matched to a gene: 7. The CDR3 consists of 15 residues. The CDR3 DNA sequence: TGTGCCAGCAGCAGCGGGACGGCAGACCAAGAGACCCAGTACTTC. Protein sequence: CASSSGTADQETQYF.

The genes are TRBV29-1 and TRBJ1-5; 7 nucleotides line up with TRBD1. CDR3 length equals 12 residues. With V trimmed by 6 bases and J by 7 bases, 6 bases remained unmatched. Germline V gene data show CDR1 as SQVTM and CDR2 as ANQGSEA. The CDR3, as DNA: TGCAGCGTCAAGACAGGGAGGCAGCCCCAGCATTTT. Its protein is CSVKTGRQPQHF.

This clone has just one count. The chain joins TRBV5-1 to TRBJ2-5, with 14 bases fitting TRBD2. CDR1 SGHRS and CDR2 YFSETQ come from the germline V gene. J lost 5 bases, V lost 2 bases, and 11 bases had no gene match. This CDR3 is built from 18 residues. This CDR3 is CASSLTGTSGGLGETQYF. DNA of the CDR3: TGCGCCAGCAGCTTAACCGGGACTAGCGGGGGTCTGGGGGAGACCCAGTACTTC. Full variable domain (outside the CDR3, taken from reference TRBV5-1 and TRBJ2-5): KAGVTQTPRYLIKTRGQQVTLSCSPISGHRSVSWYQQTPGQGLQFLFEYFSETQRNKGNFPGRFSGRQFSNSRSEMNVSTLELGDSALYLCASSLTGTSGGLGETQYFGPGTRLLVL.

This clone was recorded a few times. The chain employs TRBV11-1 and TRBJ1-2, with 7 positions matching TRBD1. CDR1 is SGHAT, CDR2 FQDESV, per germline (reference sequence). Unmatched junction bases numbered 14, after V lost 0 bases and J lost 10 bases. CDR3 size: 16 residues. The CDR3 here is CASSLASGQQLRDYTF. The CDR3 coding sequence is TGTGCCAGCAGCTTAGCGTCGGGACAGCAATTAAGAGACTACACCTTC.

This clone was recorded only once. The same CDR3 also results from other DNA sequences found in this sample. This chain uses TRBV7-6 with TRBJ2-7; D might be TRBD2 (5 bases). In germline, CDR1 is SGHVS, CDR2 FNYEAQ. Trimming pared 1 base from V and 2 bases from J, leaving 6 bases between. The CDR3 is made up of 13 amino acids. This chain's CDR3 is CASSLGETYEQYF. Here the CDR3 DNA reads TGTGCCAGCAGCTTAGGGGAGACCTACGAGCAGTACTTC.

The chain couples TRBV27 to TRBJ1-1, with 7 bases matching TRBD1. CDR1 is MNHEY and CDR2 is SMNVEV in the germline V gene (reference sequence). The length of the CDR3 is 17 residues. V shed 6 bases and J 1 base; nucleotides not matched to a gene: 14. The CDR3 DNA follows: TGTGCCAGCAGCACAACAAAGGGGGCGGGCTGGAACACTGAAGCTTTCTTT. It is translated as CASSTTKGAGWNTEAFF.

This chain uses TRBV7-8 with TRBJ1-2, with a weak D call TRBD1 (6 bases). Trimming stripped 3 bases from V and 8 bases from J, with 16 bases between. This CDR3 is built from 14 residues. Looked up from germline, CDR1 is SGHVS and CDR2 is FQNEAQ. CDR3 DNA: TGTGCCAGCAGCTTGATAATACAGGGTCCCGGCTACACCTTC. This translates into CASSLIIQGPGYTF.

The chain carries TRBV19 and TRBJ2-7; 10 nucleotides match TRBD2. Losses at the gene ends were 2 bases for V and 4 bases for J; bases not matched to a gene: 5. This CDR3 region has 15 residues. Germline V gene lookup returns CDR1 LNHDA and CDR2 SQIVND (reference sequence). CDR3 DNA: TGTGCCAGTAGTATATCTAGCGGGAGTTCGTACGAGCAGTACTTC. It encodes CASSISSGSSYEQYF.

This chain joins TRBV5-1 and TRBJ1-1; 11 bases match TRBD1. Losses at the gene ends were 5 bases for V and 0 bases for J; bases not matched to a gene: 15. The CDR3 length is 19 residues. CDR1 and CDR2 from the germline V gene are SGHRS and YFSETQ. The CDR3 loop is CASRPLATGQGGLNTEAFF. The CDR3 coding sequence is TGCGCCAGCAGACCCTTGGCAACGGGACAGGGGGGATTGAACACTGAAGCTTTCTTT.